Each of the 24 T cell receptor beta chains below was sequenced from the same sample in a study of T cell responses to AZD1222 COVID-19 vaccine. Profiling relied on immunoSEQ multiplex PCR, and the TCRdb table lists in-frame clones only, not all of them. Here the sample spans under 150,000 clones, about 87% being singletons. The sequenced sample was peripheral blood, obtained on day 0 of AZD1222 vaccination. The receptor source for this set is an adult in good health.

A few counts support this clone. The chain links TRBV25-1 to TRBJ2-1; tentative D call: TRBD1 (6 bases). The germline gives CDR1 MGHDK, CDR2 SYGVNS. Trimming left V 11 bases short and J 0 bases short, with 11 bases between. The CDR3 is made up of 13 amino acids. DNA for the CDR3: TGTGCCGCCCAGGGGAGCTCCTACAATGAGCAGTTCTTC. Translation gives CAAQGSSYNEQFF.

The chain uses TRBV19 and TRBJ1-5, with TRBD1 as a possible D gene (6 bases). V lost 6 bases and J lost 7, with 13 bases in between. The germline V gene encodes CDR1 LNHDA and CDR2 SQIVND (reference sequence). The CDR3 sequence is 13 residues long. CDR3 protein: CASRNRVGQPQHF. Here the CDR3 DNA reads TGTGCCAGTAGGAACAGGGTCGGACAGCCCCAGCATTTT.

The rearrangement uses TRBV19 and TRBJ2-2; D is perhaps TRBD2 (6 bases). CDR1 is LNHDA and CDR2 is SQIVND in the germline V gene (reference sequence). This CDR3 spans 15 amino acids. Trimming pared 2 bases from V and 3 bases from J, leaving 10 bases between. The CDR3 region has the DNA TGTGCCAGTAGTATACGGGACTTTGACACCGGGGAGCTGTTTTTT. Its protein is CASSIRDFDTGELFF.

The CDR3 protein is CASSYTSGGSGNTIYF. In DNA, the CDR3 is TGTGCCAGCAGTTACACCTCGGGCGGCTCTGGAAACACCATATATTTT. The rearrangement links TRBV6-5 to TRBJ1-3; D unclear. The ends were cut back, 2 bases at V and 0 bases at J, with 11 bases in the middle. Germline loops: CDR1 MNHEY, CDR2 SVGAGI. The CDR3 length is 16 residues.

This clone was seen only a few times. This chain joins TRBV29-1 and TRBJ1-2, with D possibly matching TRBD1 (6 bases). Germline loops: CDR1 SQVTM, CDR2 ANQGSEA. Trimming took 3 bases from V and 4 from J, leaving 12 bases between them. CDR3 size: 13 residues. CDR3 sequence reads: CSVEAGETYGYTF. The DNA of the CDR3 is TGCAGCGTTGAGGCAGGGGAAACCTATGGCTACACCTTC.

V gene TRBV10-1 combines with J gene TRBJ2-5; 12 nucleotides agree with TRBD2. The CDR3 consists of 19 residues. V lost 0 bases and J lost 1; bases outside the gene matches: 9. Germline V gives CDR1 WNHNN, CDR2 SYGVQD (reference sequence). The CDR3 is CASSESILAGGPAQETQYF. The CDR3 DNA reads TGCGCCAGCAGTGAGTCGATTCTAGCGGGGGGGCCCGCCCAAGAGACCCAGTACTTC.

This clone was seen many times. This chain joins TRBV28 and TRBJ1-3, with D perhaps TRBD1 (5 bases). V lost 5 bases and J lost 4, with 15 bases in between. Germline V gene sequence: CDR1 MDHEN, CDR2 SYDVKM. This CDR3 contains 15 residues. The CDR3 sequence is CASSAPGDVGNTIYF. In nucleotides, the CDR3 is TGTGCCAGCAGTGCGCCGGGGGACGTAGGAAACACCATATATTTT.

The chain has TRBV11-2 and TRBJ1-1; no clear D gene. CDR3 size: 13 residues. The V gene's germline CDR1 is SGHAT and CDR2 FQNNGV. V lost 7 bases, J lost 5 bases, and 14 bases lay in between. As DNA, the CDR3 is TGTGCCAGCACCGGCCTCCTCCGTACTGAAGCTTTCTTT. Protein: CASTGLLRTEAFF. The full variable domain, completed using reference TRBV11-2 and TRBJ1-1, is EAGVAQSPRYKIIEKRQSVAFWCNPISGHATLYWYQQILGQGPKLLIQFQNNGVVDDSQLPKDRFSAERLKGVDSTLKIQPAKLEDSAVYLCASTGLLRTEAFFGQGTRLTVV.

This clone was seen only a few times. V gene TRBV28 combines with J gene TRBJ2-2; D ambiguous. CDR3 length equals 13 residues. Germline loops: CDR1 MDHEN, CDR2 SYDVKM. Trimming removed 2 bases at V and 6 bases at J, with 7 bases between. CDR3 sequence reads: CASSLHPPGELFF. The CDR3, as DNA: TGTGCCAGCAGTTTACACCCCCCCGGGGAGCTGTTTTTT.

The V gene is TRBV28, the J gene TRBJ1-1, with D possibly being TRBD1 (6 bases). This CDR3 is built from 15 residues. Deletions cut 6 bases from V and 0 bases from J, with 14 bases between. Germline lookup yields CDR1 MDHEN and CDR2 SYDVKM. The CDR3, as DNA: TGTGCCAGCAGACCACTCCGGGACATGAACACTGAAGCTTTCTTT. Translated, it gives CASRPLRDMNTEAFF.

V gene TRBV2 combines with J gene TRBJ1-2, with 8 bases aligning to TRBD1. This CDR3 comprises 13 residues. The V gene end was trimmed by 7 bases and the J gene end by 4 bases; junction bases not matched to a gene: 5. Germline CDR1 and CDR2: SNHLY and FYNNEI. CDR3 in DNA: TGTGCCAGCACCAGGGGGCCGGCCTATGGCTACACCTTC. Translating gives CASTRGPAYGYTF.

This chain uses TRBV11-2 with TRBJ2-7, with 12 bases matching TRBD2. The CDR3 spans 15 residues. Trimming took 5 bases from V and 1 from J; bases not matched to a gene: 3. Germline-derived CDR1 and CDR2 are SGHAT and FQNNGV. CDR3 DNA sequence: TGTGCCAGCAGCGGGACTAGCGGGTTTTCCTACGAGCAGTACTTC. Translated: CASSGTSGFSYEQYF. The full variable domain, in which reference TRBV11-2 and TRBJ2-7 provide the parts outside the CDR3, is EAGVAQSPRYKIIEKRQSVAFWCNPISGHATLYWYQQILGQGPKLLIQFQNNGVVDDSQLPKDRFSAERLKGVDSTLKIQPAKLEDSAVYLCASSGTSGFSYEQYFGPGTRLTVT.

The CDR3 DNA reads as TGTGCCAGCAGTGACCTCAGCGGGACGGTATCCTACGAGCAGTACTTC. This translates into CASSDLSGTVSYEQYF. V is TRBV25-1 and J is TRBJ2-7; 7 bases align to TRBD2. There are 16 residues in the CDR3. The germline V gene encodes CDR1 MGHDK and CDR2 SYGVNS. V lost 3 bases to trimming and J lost 1 base; unmatched junction nucleotides: 9.

The chain links TRBV10-3 to TRBJ2-7, with D possibly being TRBD2 (5 bases). V was cut by 3 bases and J by 3 bases, with 15 bases left in between. This CDR3 is built from 15 residues. CDR1 and CDR2 (germline): ENHRY, SYGVKD. CDR3 in amino acids: CAISDSLKRSYEQYF. As DNA, the CDR3 is TGTGCCATCAGTGATTCCCTGAAGCGGAGCTACGAGCAGTACTTC.

With regard to this clone: The sample holds other DNA sequences that translate to the same CDR3. V usage is TRBV30 and J usage is TRBJ2-7; D perhaps matches TRBD1 (5 bases). Germline assignment: CDR1 GTSNPN and CDR2 SVGIG (reference sequence). The CDR3 is 13 amino acids. V was shortened by 0 bases and J by 2 bases, with 8 bases between the two germline ends. CDR3 residues: CAWSVGRAYEQYF. In nucleotides, the CDR3 is TGTGCCTGGAGTGTAGGCAGGGCCTACGAGCAGTACTTC.

V usage is TRBV11-3 and J usage is TRBJ2-7; 12 bases are a match to TRBD1. This CDR3 spans 16 amino acids. With V trimmed by 5 bases and J by 7 bases, 12 bases remained unmatched. The germline gives CDR1 SGHNT, CDR2 YENEEA. The CDR3: CASSPDRDRGRVEQYF. The DNA for the CDR3 is TGTGCCAGCAGCCCAGACCGGGACAGGGGGCGCGTGGAGCAGTACTTC.

The CDR3 coding sequence is TGTGCCAGCTCACCATCCCGTGGAGGGCAGCCCCAGCATTTT. This gives the protein CASSPSRGGQPQHF. This chain joins TRBV18 and TRBJ1-5, with unresolved D. Germline lookup yields CDR1 KGHSH and CDR2 LQKENI. V was trimmed by 2 bases and J by 7 bases, leaving 12 bases between them. This CDR3 region has 14 residues.

The genes are TRBV29-1 and TRBJ1-2, with TRBD1 matching over 7 bases. The junction had 11 bases not matched to a gene; V was cut back by 5 bases and J by 8 bases. Germline V gene data show CDR1 as SQVTM and CDR2 as ANQGSEA. The CDR3 consists of 13 residues. CDR3 region: CSVRGREGRGYTF. In DNA, the CDR3 is TGCAGCGTTAGGGGGCGGGAGGGGCGCGGCTACACCTTC.

The V and J genes are TRBV18 and TRBJ1-2; 8 bases are a match to TRBD1. Germline CDR1 reads KGHSH; CDR2 reads LQKENI. After removal of 0 bases from V and 4 bases from J, the junction contained 7 bases not matched to a gene. The CDR3 is 16 amino acids. The CDR3 region is CASSPPTGQGGYGYTF. The CDR3 DNA is TGTGCCAGCTCACCACCAACAGGACAGGGAGGCTATGGCTACACCTTC.

The chain is built from TRBV23-1 and TRBJ2-2, with D perhaps TRBD1 or TRBD2 (5 bases each). TRBV23-1 has ORF status, its function being uncertain. Trimming shortened V by 2 bases and J by 2 bases, and 12 bases separated the two germline ends. This CDR3 is built from 16 residues. CDR3 residues: CASSQSEGINTGELFF. CDR3 in DNA: TGCGCCAGCAGTCAAAGCGAGGGGATCAACACCGGGGAGCTGTTTTTT.

This clone was seen a handful of times. The chain links TRBV10-2 to TRBJ2-2; D unresolved. V gave up 7 bases and J gave up 3 bases, with 3 bases separating them. Per germline, CDR1 WSHSY and CDR2 SAAADI. CDR3 length: 11 residues. The chain's CDR3 is CASTYTGELFF. In DNA, the CDR3 is TGCGCCAGCACGTACACCGGGGAGCTGTTTTTT.

This clone was seen a handful of times. The rearrangement links TRBV2 to TRBJ1-5; unclear D gene. Germline V lookup: CDR1 SNHLY, CDR2 FYNNEI. Trimming pared 6 bases from V and 10 bases from J, leaving 13 bases between. This CDR3 has 12 amino acids. The CDR3 DNA sequence: TGTGCCAGCAGGGATACTCAAGGTCCCCAGCATTTT. It is translated as CASRDTQGPQHF.

This clone occurred once. The rearrangement joins TRBV5-1 to TRBJ2-1, with D possibly matching TRBD2 (5 bases). The CDR3 covers 15 residues. Between the trimmed V and J ends, which lost 1 base and 4 bases, there was a span of 12 bases. The germline V gene encodes CDR1 SGHRS and CDR2 YFSETQ. The chain's CDR3 is CASSLSGSRYNEQFF. The CDR3 coding sequence is TGCGCCAGCAGCTTGTCTGGGAGCCGATACAATGAGCAGTTCTTC.

V gene TRBV10-3 combines with J gene TRBJ2-3, with no clear D. The CDR3 totals 13 residues. V dropped 8 bases and J dropped 1 base, with 10 bases sitting between them. Per germline, CDR1 ENHRY and CDR2 SYGVKD. In nucleotides, the CDR3 is TGTGCCATCGGGAATCAGGGCACAGATACGCAGTATTTT. Translation: CAIGNQGTDTQYF.